This TCR beta chain was recorded in a study of tumor and adjacent non-tumor tissue in lung cancer. Study-wide background: Each sample yielded about 4.17 million productive TCRbeta reads on average.

The template was RNA from unsorted bulk tissue. This clonotype turned up a few times. The antigen is not known. CDR1 and CDR2 (germline): MNHEY, SVGAGI. The CDR3 covers 16 residues. Trimming took off 0 bases at V and 4 bases at J, with 15 bases between the two ends. TCRbeta libraries were built with three rounds of nested PCR, modified from ARM-PCR. MiXCR was run by TCRdb on the multiplex PCR reads, yielding one entry per CDR3 protein. The data show around 210,000 distinct CDR3 sequences, around 71% seen once. Study outcomes and limitations: Top 100 clones took a larger repertoire share in normal lung.

The sequence came from a man between 60 and 70 years old with non-small cell lung cancer. Source material: lung tumor tissue. The chain links TRBV6-5 to TRBJ2-5; D is unclear. CDR3 sequence reads: CASSYSKRSRGETQYF. The CDR3 coding sequence is TGTGCCAGCAGTTACTCGAAACGGTCAAGAGGAGAGACCCAGTACTTC.